A selection of T cell receptor beta chains follows, all from one sample in a study of cytomegalovirus exposure and HLA in healthy donors. TCRdb's table, derived via immunoSEQ multiplex PCR, lists solely in-frame clones and lacks some. Of some 220,000 clones detected, 78% appear once; the ten largest clones hold about 0.5%. The sample comprised PBMCs. The receptors originated from a boy between 10 and 17 years old in good health and CMV-seronegative. CDR3s include the opening cysteine and the closing phenylalanine or tryptophan. A D gene is named only where the DNA matches it firmly. Clone size is shown for a subset of rows, as once, few, many or a class of expanded clone.

D gene	clone size	J gene	V gene	CDR3 DNA	CDR3 protein
-	once	TRBJ2-6	TRBV10-1	TGCGCCAGCGGTTGCGGGACAGTCTCTGGGGCCAACGTCCTGACTTTC	CASGCGTVSGANVLTF
-	-	TRBJ1-5	TRBV11-2	TGTGCCAGCAGCAGGGGGAGCAATCAGCCCCAGCATTTT	CASSRGSNQPQHF
-	few	TRBJ2-6	TRBV9	TGTGCCAGCAGCGTAGTTTTACACTCTGGGGCCAACGTCCTGACTTTC	CASSVVLHSGANVLTF
TRBD1	-	TRBJ2-7	TRBV7-6	TGTGCCAGCAGCTTTTCTCGGACAGGGGGGAGCTACGAGCAGTACTTC	CASSFSRTGGSYEQYF
-	-	TRBJ2-5	TRBV9	TGTGCCAGCAGCGCCTACCTTGGGCAAAGTACCCAAGAGACCCAGTACTTC	CASSAYLGQSTQETQYF
-	-	TRBJ1-1	TRBV6-6	TGTGCCAGCAGTTATCGTGACAGCTGGAACACTGAAGCTTTCTTT	CASSYRDSWNTEAFF
-	-	TRBJ2-2	TRBV11-2	TGTGCCAGCAGCTTAGATAAGGGGGGGCGCGACACCGGGGAGCTGTTTTTT	CASSLDKGGRDTGELFF
-	-	TRBJ1-2	TRBV7-9	TGTGCCAGCAGCTTAGGAGACTACTATGGCTACACCTTC	CASSLGDYYGYTF
TRBD1	-	TRBJ2-3	TRBV6-1	TGTGCCATCACTCATACAGGGGGTACAGATACGCAGTATTTT	CAITHTGGTDTQYF
TRBD2	once	TRBJ2-5	TRBV6-1	TGTGCCAGCAGTGAAGGGCTAGCGGGAGGGCCACGAGAGACCCAGTACTTC	CASSEGLAGGPRETQYF
TRBD1	few	TRBJ1-2	TRBV2	TGTGCCAGCAGTCACCCGAGACAGGGGGTGTTCGATGGCTACACCTTC	CASSHPRQGVFDGYTF
TRBD1	-	TRBJ1-2	TRBV13	TGTGCCAGCAGCCTGGACAGGGGCGATGGCTACACCTTC	CASSLDRGDGYTF
TRBD1	few	TRBJ2-7	TRBV5-4	TGTGCCAGCAGCTTTACCGGACAGGGTTCCTACGAGCAGTACTTC	CASSFTGQGSYEQYF
-	-	TRBJ2-3	TRBV4-1	TGCGCCAGCAGCCACCCTAGCACAGATACGCAGTATTTT	CASSHPSTDTQYF
TRBD2	-	TRBJ2-2	TRBV7-9	TGTGCCAGCAGCCCCCCTAGCGGGAGATTAGCCGGGGAGCTGTTTTTT	CASSPPSGRLAGELFF
-	-	TRBJ1-2	TRBV6-6	TGTGCCAGCAGACTACAGGGCGTCAGTGGCTACACCTTC	CASRLQGVSGYTF
-	-	TRBJ1-2	TRBV11-2	TGTGCCAGCAGCCCCAGGGGCTACTATGGCTACACCTTC	CASSPRGYYGYTF
-	-	TRBJ2-1	TRBV11-2	TGTGCCAGCAGCTTAGAGGGCAGCTCCTACAATGAGCAGTTCTTC	CASSLEGSSYNEQFF
TRBD2	-	TRBJ2-5	TRBV5-1	TGCGCCAGCAGCTGGGGGGGAGAGACCCAGTACTTC	CASSWGGETQYF
-	-	TRBJ2-3	TRBV9	TGTGCCAGCAGCGTAGGACCGGGAGATACGCAGTATTTT	CASSVGPGDTQYF
-	-	TRBJ2-2	TRBV5-6	TGTGCCAGCAGCAGGACAGGTTGGAGGGCGAACACCGGGGAGCTGTTTTTT	CASSRTGWRANTGELFF
TRBD2	-	TRBJ2-7	TRBV27	TGTGCCAGCAGCCCCCTAGCGGGGGGGCGGCTCTACGAGCAGTACTTC	CASSPLAGGRLYEQYF
-	few	TRBJ1-2	TRBV18	TGTGCCAGCTCACTCAGGGAGGACGACTATGGCTACACCTTC	CASSLREDDYGYTF
-	-	TRBJ1-4	TRBV5-6	TGTGCCAGCAGCTGGCTGGGGGGGACTAATGAAAAACTGTTTTTT	CASSWLGGTNEKLFF
-	-	TRBJ1-1	TRBV6-5	TGTGCCAGCAGTTCTTCCAAGAGGAACGCTTTCTTT	CASSSSKRNAFF
-	-	TRBJ2-3	TRBV10-3	TGTGCCATCAGGGCGACAGAATCAGATACGCAGTATTTT	CAIRATESDTQYF
TRBD2	-	TRBJ2-7	TRBV12-5	TGTGCTAGTAAGGGACTAGCGGGGGCAGCCGAGCAGTACTTC	CASKGLAGAAEQYF
-	once	TRBJ1-2	TRBV6-1	TGTGCCAGCAGCGCGCAGGGGAACTATGGCTACACCTTC	CASSAQGNYGYTF
-	-	TRBJ2-5	TRBV25-1	TGTGCCAGCAGTGCGGACACCTACCAAGAGACCCAGTACTTC	CASSADTYQETQYF
-	-	TRBJ2-5	TRBV19	TGTGCCAGTAGTATCTCCAGGTACCAAGAGACCCAGTACTTC	CASSISRYQETQYF
TRBD1	once	TRBJ1-2	TRBV10-2	TGCGCCAGCAGTGGACAGGGGCGAAACTATGGCTACACCTTC	CASSGQGRNYGYTF
-	-	TRBJ2-6	TRBV15	TGTGCCACCAGCAGGGCGACAGAGTTCCTTATCTCTGGGGCCAACGTCCTGACTTTC	CATSRATEFLISGANVLTF
TRBD2	-	TRBJ2-7	TRBV27	TGTGCCAGCAGTTTATCGAGAAGGTCTAGCGGGATCTACGAGCAGTACTTC	CASSLSRRSSGIYEQYF
-	-	TRBJ1-2	TRBV19	TGTGCCAGTAGTCCAAACGACAGATCCTTTAACTATGGCTACACCTTC	CASSPNDRSFNYGYTF
-	-	TRBJ1-5	TRBV19	TGTGCCAGTAGTATACGGAATCAGCCCCAGCATTTT	CASSIRNQPQHF
-	few	TRBJ1-4	TRBV30	TGTGCCTGGGAACAGGCAACTAATGAAAAACTGTTTTTT	CAWEQATNEKLFF
-	-	TRBJ2-3	TRBV7-7	TGTGCTAGCAGCTACGACTTAAGCGCAGATACGCAGTATTTT	CASSYDLSADTQYF
TRBD2	-	TRBJ2-3	TRBV30	TGTGCCTGGAGTGTACTTCGAGCGGGGGGCCTGGTTACGCAGTATTTT	CAWSVLRAGGLVTQYF
-	-	TRBJ1-5	TRBV11-3	TGTGCCAGCAGCTTAGGTCGGGGTCAGCCCCAGCATTTT	CASSLGRGQPQHF
TRBD2	-	TRBJ2-3	TRBV6-5	TGTGCCAGCAGGTCTCTAGCGGGGGGTGGAGATACGCAGTATTTT	CASRSLAGGGDTQYF
-	few	TRBJ2-1	TRBV11-2	TGTGCCAGCAGCTTTTTGGGAGAATGGAATGAGCAGTTCTTC	CASSFLGEWNEQFF
-	-	TRBJ1-2	TRBV19	TGTGCCAGTAGAGAACTGAGAGGGCGAAGGTATGGCTACACCTTC	CASRELRGRRYGYTF
TRBD1	-	TRBJ1-3	TRBV30	TGTGCCTGGAGACCCACCACTGGGCCAGGGGGTATCTCTGGAAACACCATATATTTT	CAWRPTTGPGGISGNTIYF
-	-	TRBJ2-3	TRBV11-2	TGTGCCAGCAGCCCGAAATCGGGGGTTGAAGTCACAGATACGCAGTATTTT	CASSPKSGVEVTDTQYF
TRBD1	-	TRBJ1-5	TRBV5-1	TGCGCCAGCAGTTCCGGGACAGGGGGACCAAATCAGCCCCAGCATTTT	CASSSGTGGPNQPQHF